Listed here are 30 T cell receptor beta chains from one sample, sequenced in a study of shared clonotypes between healthy human individuals. Naive CD8 cells comprised CD45RO-negative, CCR7-positively selected cells, excluding terminally differentiated effector memory CD45RA+ cells. Clones were read by immunoSEQ multiplex PCR, and TCRdb kept only the in-frame ones, dropping some. The sample yields some 2,000,000 clones, less than 95% seen once. The specimen sequenced was naive CD8+ T cells sorted from blood. The origin of the receptors is a man younger than 35 in good health.

The J gene is TRBJ1-6, the V gene TRBV30, with D possibly being TRBD1 (5 bases). The CDR3 runs 13 residues. In germline, CDR1 is GTSNPN, CDR2 SVGIG (reference sequence). Trimming took off 4 bases at V and 9 bases at J, with 13 bases between the two ends. The chain's CDR3 is CAWNPSGGSPLHF. The CDR3 DNA is TGTGCCTGGAACCCCTCTGGGGGTTCACCCCTCCACTTT. Together with reference TRBV30 and TRBJ1-6, the CDR3 gives the full variable domain: SQTIHQWPATLVQPVGSPLSLECTVEGTSNPNLYWYRQAAGRGLQLLFYSVGIGQISSEVPQNLSASRPQDRQFILSSKKLLLSDSGFYLCAWNPSGGSPLHFGNGTRLTVT.

This sequence joins TRBV5-1 and TRBJ2-7; D is perhaps TRBD2 (6 bases). There are 15 residues in the CDR3. Germline values: CDR1 SGHRS, CDR2 YFSETQ. V lost 3 bases and J 1 base, leaving 14 bases between the germline ends. CDR3 protein: CASSSEVAVSYEQYF. In nucleotides, the CDR3 is TGCGCCAGCAGCTCTGAGGTAGCGGTTTCCTACGAGCAGTACTTC.

Worth noting for this clone: Additional DNA sequences in this sample encode the identical CDR3. The J gene is TRBJ2-6, the V gene TRBV4-3; D is perhaps TRBD1 (6 bases). V was pared by 4 bases and J by 0 bases, with 16 bases between. CDR1 is LGHNA, CDR2 YSLEER, per germline. The CDR3 totals 18 residues. CDR3 DNA: TGCGCCAGCAGCCGTCTACAGGGTGCGCTCTCTGGGGCCAACGTCCTGACTTTC. Translating gives CASSRLQGALSGANVLTF.

V is TRBV2 and J is TRBJ2-1; 13 bases are shared with TRBD2. Germline-derived CDR1 and CDR2 are SNHLY and FYNNEI. There are 17 residues in the CDR3. Trimming at V came to 5 bases and at J to 3 bases, leaving 7 bases not matched to a gene. The CDR3 loop is CASSRTSGSLHYNEQFF. CDR3 DNA: TGTGCCAGCAGTCGGACTAGCGGGAGTCTACACTACAATGAGCAGTTCTTC.

J is TRBJ1-1 and V is TRBV7-6; 11 nucleotides match TRBD1. The J segment lost 6 bases and the V segment lost 4 bases, leaving 4 bases of the junction unmatched. This CDR3 has 14 residues. Germline values: CDR1 SGHVS, CDR2 FNYEAQ. As DNA, the CDR3 is TGTGCCAGCAGCTCCGGGACAGGGGGGTCTGAAGCTTTCTTT. Its translation: CASSSGTGGSEAFF.

The chain carries TRBV4-1 and TRBJ2-7; 7 nucleotides match TRBD2. Trimming at V came to 6 bases and at J to 7 bases, leaving 12 bases not matched to a gene. The CDR3 totals 14 residues. Germline values: CDR1 MGHRA, CDR2 YSYEKL. CDR3: CASRMVAGLGEQYF. The CDR3 bases are TGCGCCAGCAGGATGGTAGCGGGCCTGGGGGAGCAGTACTTC.

This chain connects TRBV6-5 to TRBJ2-7, with TRBD1 matching over 9 bases. Germline V lookup: CDR1 MNHEY, CDR2 SVGAGI. This CDR3 has 14 amino acids. The junction had 4 bases not matched to a gene; V was cut back by 2 bases and J by 5 bases. The CDR3 DNA follows: TGTGCCAGCAGTTACACCGGGACAGGGCACGAGCAGTACTTC. Encoded protein: CASSYTGTGHEQYF.

The chain uses TRBV5-5 and TRBJ2-3; D is ambiguous. This CDR3 region has 12 residues. V lost 2 bases to trimming and J lost 5 bases, with 6 bases between them. The germline V gene encodes CDR1 SGHKS and CDR2 YYEKEE (reference sequence). CDR3 protein: CASSFIEDTQYF. The CDR3 nucleotides are TGTGCCAGCAGCTTCATTGAAGATACGCAGTATTTT. The variable domain in full, with the rest retrieved from reference TRBV5-5 and TRBJ2-3, is DAGVTQSPTHLIKTRGQQVTLRCSPISGHKSVSWYQQVLGQGPQFIFQYYEKEERGRGNFPDRFSARQFPNYSSELNVNALLLGDSALYLCASSFIEDTQYFGPGTRLTVL.

As for this clone: Other DNA sequences from this sample encode an identical CDR3 as well. The chain joins TRBV2 to TRBJ1-2; no clear D. The CDR3 consists of 14 residues. With 0 bases removed from V and 2 bases from J, the gap between germline ends came to 7 bases. Germline assignment: CDR1 SNHLY and CDR2 FYNNEI. The CDR3 here is CASSEAPGNYGYTF. The CDR3 DNA follows: TGTGCCAGCAGTGAAGCGCCCGGGAACTATGGCTACACCTTC. Combining the CDR3 with reference TRBV2 and TRBJ1-2 gives the whole variable domain EPEVTQTPSHQVTQMGQEVILRCVPISNHLYFYWYRQILGQKVEFLVSFYNNEISEKSEIFDDQFSVERPDGSNFTLKIRSTKLEDSAMYFCASSEAPGNYGYTFGSGTRLTVV.

Points on this clone: Other DNA sequences in this specimen translate into the identical CDR3. The J gene is TRBJ2-7, the V gene TRBV4-1; D is unclear. V lost 1 base to trimming and J lost 5 bases, with 6 bases between them. There are 12 residues in the CDR3. Per the germline V gene, CDR1 is MGHRA and CDR2 is YSYEKL. For the CDR3, the DNA is TGCGCCAGCAGCCAAGGGGTAGACGAGCAGTACTTC. Protein sequence: CASSQGVDEQYF.

The rearrangement joins TRBV15 to TRBJ1-2, with D uncertain. V was clipped by 4 bases and J by 6 bases, with 21 bases between them. This CDR3 contains 16 residues. CDR1 LNHNV and CDR2 YYDKDF come from the germline V gene (reference sequence). The CDR3: CATSTPVGGDGHGYTF. For the CDR3, the DNA is TGTGCCACCAGCACCCCAGTGGGTGGAGATGGGCATGGCTACACCTTC.

The V and J genes are TRBV13 and TRBJ2-2, with a tentative D call TRBD2 (6 bases). The CDR3 loop spans 15 amino acids. V was shortened by 5 bases and J by 1 base, with 11 bases between the two germline ends. CDR1 PRHDT and CDR2 FYEKMQ come from the germline V gene (reference sequence). Here the CDR3 DNA reads TGTGCCAGCAGCCCGGGACTGGAGAACACCGGGGAGCTGTTTTTT. Its protein is CASSPGLENTGELFF.

The chain has TRBV7-3 and TRBJ2-3; 8 nucleotides match TRBD2. The CDR3 runs 15 residues. CDR1 and CDR2 (germline): SGHTA, FQGTGA. Trimming at V came to 0 bases and at J to 6 bases, leaving 5 bases not matched to a gene. CDR3 sequence (DNA): TGTGCCAGCAGCTTAACCGGGGGGGCTTCCGATACGCAGTATTTT. As protein: CASSLTGGASDTQYF. The full variable domain, in which reference TRBV7-3 and TRBJ2-3 provide the parts outside the CDR3, is GAGVSQTPSNKVTEKGKYVELRCDPISGHTALYWYRQSLGQGPEFLIYFQGTGAADDSGLPNDRFFAVRPEGSVSTLKIQRTERGDSAVYLCASSLTGGASDTQYFGPGTRLTVL.

This rearrangement joins TRBV25-1 to TRBJ1-1; D is ambiguous. Per germline, CDR1 MGHDK and CDR2 SYGVNS. The CDR3 contains 14 residues. Trimming took 3 bases from V and 0 from J, leaving 8 bases between them. In DNA form, the CDR3 reads TGTGCCAGCAGTGAGGTGGGCCTGAACACTGAAGCTTTCTTT. It translates to CASSEVGLNTEAFF.

The chain carries TRBV19 and TRBJ2-1; TRBD1 might be the D (5 bases). The CDR3 sequence is 15 residues long. Per germline, CDR1 LNHDA and CDR2 SQIVND (reference sequence). V lost 7 bases and J 10 bases, leaving 23 bases between the germline ends. CDR3 bases: TGTGCCAGTACCGTGACAGATTTCGGTTCTGGAGAGCAGTTCTTC. Its translation is CASTVTDFGSGEQFF.

The chain combines TRBV6-1 with TRBJ1-2; 7 bases are a match to TRBD1. The CDR3 is made up of 14 amino acids. The germline CDR1 and CDR2 sequences are MNHNS and SASEGT. V was pared by 6 bases and J by 5 bases, with 9 bases of the junction left unmatched. The CDR3 protein is CASRHPDRAYGYTF. The CDR3 DNA reads as TGTGCCAGCAGACACCCAGACAGGGCTTATGGCTACACCTTC.

V gene TRBV5-6 combines with J gene TRBJ1-1; D gene ambiguous. CDR1 and CDR2 (germline): SGHDT, YYEEEE. The V gene lost 0 bases and the J gene lost 4 bases, with 10 bases spanning the gap. This CDR3 comprises 14 residues. As DNA, the CDR3 is TGTGCCAGCAGCTTGGGAGGTACGGGCACTGAAGCTTTCTTT. Encoded protein: CASSLGGTGTEAFF.

The CDR3 coding sequence is TGCGCCAGCAGCGAAGCTGAGACTAGCGGGGTAACCTACGAGCAGTACTTC. It yields the protein CASSEAETSGVTYEQYF. V gene TRBV4-1 combines with J gene TRBJ2-7; TRBD2 agrees at 11 bases. The CDR3 has 17 residues. V shed 5 bases, J shed 2 bases, and the junction held 11 bases outside the gene matches. Germline CDR1 MGHRA, CDR2 YSYEKL.

V usage is TRBV25-1 and J usage is TRBJ2-5; either TRBD1 or TRBD2 may supply D (5 bases each). Trimming stripped 3 bases from V and 5 bases from J, with 10 bases between. Looked up from germline, CDR1 is MGHDK and CDR2 is SYGVNS. The CDR3 spans 13 residues. CDR3 sequence (DNA): TGTGCCAGCAGTGAGGGACGGGTTGAGACCCAGTACTTC. Translating gives CASSEGRVETQYF. Filled out from reference TRBV25-1 and TRBJ2-5, the complete variable domain reads EADIYQTPRYLVIGTGKKITLECSQTMGHDKMYWYQQDPGMELHLIHYSYGVNSTEKGDLSSESTVSRIRTEHFPLTLESARPSHTSQYLCASSEGRVETQYFGPGTRLLVL.

The V call is TRBV4-3, the J call TRBJ1-6, with D unresolved. The germline CDR1 and CDR2 sequences are LGHNA and YSLEER. The CDR3 totals 17 residues. V lost 0 bases and J 7 bases, leaving 16 bases between the germline ends. CDR3 region: CASSQEAGVAGNSPLHF. The CDR3 DNA follows: TGCGCCAGCAGCCAAGAGGCGGGAGTCGCGGGGAATTCACCCCTCCACTTT.

Note on this clone: Within the sample, other DNA sequences also encode this same CDR3. The rearrangement uses TRBV7-9 and TRBJ2-2, with D possibly being TRBD2 (6 bases). CDR3 length: 14 amino acids. Germline lookup yields CDR1 SEHNR and CDR2 FQNEAQ (reference sequence). V shed 3 bases and J shed 5 bases, with 10 bases lying between them. The DNA for the CDR3 is TGTGCCAGCAGCTTGGCAGGAGGGACCGGGGAGCTGTTTTTT. As protein: CASSLAGGTGELFF.

V is TRBV4-1 and J is TRBJ1-6; a possible D gene is TRBD1 (5 bases). This CDR3 region has 14 residues. The V gene's germline CDR1 is MGHRA and CDR2 YSYEKL. The V gene lost 0 bases and the J gene lost 6 bases, with 6 bases spanning the gap. CDR3 sequence reads: CASSQDGGNSPLHF. CDR3 DNA: TGCGCCAGCAGCCAAGATGGGGGTAATTCACCCCTCCACTTT.

The rearrangement joins TRBV4-1 to TRBJ2-7; D may match TRBD1 or TRBD2 (5 bases each). Trimming took off 4 bases at V and 3 bases at J, with 13 bases between the two ends. This CDR3 is 14 amino acids long. CDR1 is MGHRA, CDR2 YSYEKL, per germline. As DNA, the CDR3 is TGCGCCAGCAGCCCCGGGACGGATGACTACGAGCAGTACTTC. Protein sequence: CASSPGTDDYEQYF.

The chain recombines TRBV4-3 with TRBJ2-2; 12 bases agree with TRBD2. The V segment lost 4 bases and the J segment 9 bases; nucleotides outside the gene matches: 3. The V gene's germline CDR1 is LGHNA and CDR2 YSLEER. The CDR3 sequence is 14 residues long. The CDR3, as DNA: TGCGCCAGCAGCCGGGGACTAGCGGGCCGGGAGCTGTTTTTT. The encoded protein is CASSRGLAGRELFF.

The chain carries TRBV27 and TRBJ2-1, with 10 bases identical to TRBD1. This CDR3 has 16 amino acids. V shed 3 bases, J shed 6 bases, and the junction held 8 bases outside the gene matches. Looked up from germline, CDR1 is MNHEY and CDR2 is SMNVEV (reference sequence). The CDR3 nucleotides are TGTGCCAGCAGTTTTATTACCGGGACAGGGGTCAATGAGCAGTTCTTC. Its translation is CASSFITGTGVNEQFF.

The chain employs TRBV7-9 and TRBJ1-4; a possible D gene is TRBD1 (5 bases). V lost 1 base and J 6 bases, leaving 9 bases between the germline ends. The germline V gene encodes CDR1 SEHNR and CDR2 FQNEAQ (reference sequence). This CDR3 region has 14 residues. CDR3 in amino acids: CASSLGGEHEKLFF. The CDR3, as DNA: TGTGCCAGCAGCTTAGGAGGGGAGCATGAAAAACTGTTTTTT.

The J gene is TRBJ1-6, the V gene TRBV14, with a weak D call TRBD1 (5 bases). Trimming removed 1 base from V and 7 bases from J, with 11 bases in between. Per germline, CDR1 SGHDN and CDR2 FVKESK. This CDR3 region has 15 residues. The CDR3 protein is CASSQGAGSNSPLHF. CDR3 DNA: TGTGCCAGCAGCCAAGGTGCAGGGTCGAATTCACCCCTCCACTTT. Filled out from reference TRBV14 and TRBJ1-6, the complete variable domain reads EAGVTQFPSHSVIEKGQTVTLRCDPISGHDNLYWYRRVMGKEIKFLLHFVKESKQDESGMPNNRFLAERTGGTYSTLKVQPAELEDSGVYFCASSQGAGSNSPLHFGNGTRLTVT.

The rearrangement links TRBV7-9 to TRBJ2-3, with a tentative D call TRBD1 (6 bases). V was shortened by 4 bases and J by 0 bases, with 20 bases between the two germline ends. The germline gives CDR1 SEHNR, CDR2 FQNEAQ (reference sequence). CDR3 length: 18 amino acids. DNA for the CDR3: TGTGCCAGCAGCTCCCCCGTCCCCCGGACAGCTAGCACAGATACGCAGTATTTT. Amino acid sequence: CASSSPVPRTASTDTQYF.

This chain connects TRBV28 to TRBJ2-2; D might be TRBD1 (6 bases). The V gene lost 3 bases and the J gene lost 0 bases, with 14 bases spanning the gap. Per germline, CDR1 MDHEN and CDR2 SYDVKM. This CDR3 region has 17 residues. DNA of the CDR3: TGTGCCAGCAGTTTCTTGGACAGTCTTTCGAACACCGGGGAGCTGTTTTTT. The encoded protein is CASSFLDSLSNTGELFF.

The chain is built from TRBV4-1 and TRBJ1-1; no clear D. The CDR3 spans 16 residues. The germline CDR1 and CDR2 sequences are MGHRA and YSYEKL. V lost 1 base and J lost 2, with 14 bases in between. The CDR3 DNA sequence: TGCGCCAGCAGCCAAGTCTTCGGGAAGGTTAACACTGAAGCTTTCTTT. Amino acids: CASSQVFGKVNTEAFF.